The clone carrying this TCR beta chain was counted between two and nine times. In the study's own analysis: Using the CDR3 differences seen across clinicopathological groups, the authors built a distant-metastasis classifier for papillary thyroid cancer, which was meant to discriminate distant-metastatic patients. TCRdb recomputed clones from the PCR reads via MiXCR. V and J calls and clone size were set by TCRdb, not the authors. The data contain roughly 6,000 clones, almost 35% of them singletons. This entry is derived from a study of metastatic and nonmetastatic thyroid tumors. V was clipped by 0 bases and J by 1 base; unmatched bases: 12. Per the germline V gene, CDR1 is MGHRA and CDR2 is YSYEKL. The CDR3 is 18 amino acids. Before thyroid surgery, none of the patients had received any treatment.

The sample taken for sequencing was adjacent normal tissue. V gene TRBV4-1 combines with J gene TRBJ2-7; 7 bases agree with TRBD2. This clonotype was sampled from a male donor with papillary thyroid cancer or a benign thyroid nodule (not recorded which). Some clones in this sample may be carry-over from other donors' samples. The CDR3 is CASSQDRASAGESYEQYF. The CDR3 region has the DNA TGCGCCAGCAGCCAAGATCGGGCTAGCGCGGGAGAATCCTACGAGCAGTACTTC.